The sequence of this T cell receptor (beta chain) was determined in a study of vaccination effects on CD4 cells after COVID-19. As concerns this clone: Its specificity is not known.

CDR3 length: 15 residues. V shed 3 bases and J 9 bases; nucleotides not matched to a gene: 13. The germline gives CDR1 SGDLS, CDR2 YYNGEE. ViraFEST assay sequencing came after antigen-specific CD4+ T cells were expanded with viral peptide pools. Following culture for around 10 days, CD4+ T cells were isolated. Vaccinated recipients, who were negative for nucleocapsid antibodies, had no history of SARS-CoV-2 infection. With 10 ug/ml peptides and about 9.2 IU/ml IL-2, 2 million or so PBMC per well were cultured. Profiling relied on immunoSEQ multiplex PCR, and the TCRdb table lists in-frame clones only, not all of them. The repertoire holds more than 20,000 clones, with 71% as singletons.

The clonotype comes from a human donor who received a COVID-19 vaccine. The sample here was CD4+ T cells from PBMCs cultured with HCoV-OC43 spike peptides, taken before COVID-19 vaccination. Subset meaning: HCoV-OC43 spike overlapping peptide pool stimulation. The chain has TRBV9 and TRBJ2-3; 7 positions match TRBD2. The CDR3 sequence is CASSGVAGAGGTQYF. CDR3 coding DNA: TGTGCCAGCAGCGGAGTAGCGGGCGCTGGGGGGACGCAGTATTTT.